The T cell receptor beta chain described here comes from a study of T cell responses to AZD1222 COVID-19 vaccine. This clone has only a few counts. Its antigen is unknown. TCRdb's copy holds only in-frame clones and misses some; the assay was immunoSEQ multiplex PCR. The table shows approximately 76,000 clones, with nearly 85% occurring only once. Trimming at V came to 5 bases and at J to 5 bases, leaving 0 bases not matched to a gene. The CDR3 loop spans 13 amino acids. Looked up from germline, CDR1 is SNHLY and CDR2 is FYNNEI. Study-level results: Just a handful of AZD1222 recipients tested seropositive at baseline. Breadth and depth of Spike-specific TCRs rose after two AZD1222 doses.

V usage is TRBV2 and J usage is TRBJ2-5, with TRBD2 matching 12 bases. The specimen was peripheral blood, collected on day 0 of AZD1222 vaccination. The source is an adult in good health. The chain's CDR3 is CASSTSGRETQYF. The CDR3 DNA reads TGTGCCAGCAGTACTAGCGGGAGGGAGACCCAGTACTTC.